This T cell receptor (beta chain) was recovered during a study of OX40 agonist ivuxolimab in advanced cancers. The trim removed 11 bases at V and 1 base at J, leaving 7 bases unmatched. CDR1 and CDR2 (germline): MNHEY, SMNVEV (reference sequence). This CDR3 is 15 amino acids long. The sample holds one count of this clone. TCRdb's table, derived via immunoSEQ multiplex PCR, lists solely in-frame clones and lacks some. The data show some 40,000 clones, 80% to 90% seen once. Sequences were derived from CD4+ or CD8+ T cells sorted from blood, sampled in a trial of the OX40 agonist ivuxolimab. The genes are TRBV27 and TRBJ2-5; TRBD2 matches 13 bases. The clonotype was recovered from an adult with an advanced solid tumor such as melanoma, head and neck, liver or kidney cancer. The CDR3 spells CAGRLAGGLQETQYF. The CDR3 DNA follows: TGTGCCGGAAGACTAGCGGGGGGCCTCCAAGAGACCCAGTACTTC.